The T cell receptor (beta chain) described here comes from a study of blood T cell repertoires in COVID-19. CDR3 size: 13 residues. The V end was cut by 4 bases, the J end by 4 bases, with 10 bases between. CDR1 is LGHDT and CDR2 is YNNKEL in the germline V gene (reference sequence). In its sample, this clone was seen many times. Here immunoSEQ multiplex PCR was the method, and the copy in TCRdb shows in-frame clones only, minus some. The sample comprises 150,000 to 200,000 clones, 84% of which are singletons, and roughly 8% rests with the top ten. This receptor was obtained from a man between 40 and 49 years old who had recovered from COVID-19. The sample was peripheral blood. V gene TRBV3-1 (or the pseudogene TRBV3-2) combines with J gene TRBJ1-2; D gene uncertain. As DNA, the CDR3 is TGTGCCAGCAGCCGTAACAGCCTCTATGGCTACACCTTC. Translation gives CASSRNSLYGYTF.